Many counts were recorded for the clone carrying this T cell receptor beta chain. What was amplified from RNA transcripts were TCR beta CDR3 regions. The HTBI primer set drove a first-round RT-PCR of the TCR CDR3. TCRdb passed the multiplex PCR reads through MiXCR, listing each CDR3 protein once. The data hold approximately 610,000 distinct CDR3 sequences, with 16% observed a single time. Graves' hyperthyroidism was deemed stable absent ophthalmopathy progression within 18 months. The hyperthyroidism patients had all been newly diagnosed, and their disease duration was under 2 months. Their ages ranged from 18 to 65 years. Lactation, pregnancy, other autoimmune disease or uncontrolled infection led to exclusion of patients. Extraction of PBMCs used roughly 9.6 ml of fresh peripheral blood. The data originate from a study of T cells in Graves' hyperthyroidism and ophthalmopathy. Trimming took 7 bases from V and 2 from J; bases not matched to a gene: 13. The CDR3 contains 17 residues. Looked up from germline, CDR1 is SNHLY and CDR2 is FYNNEI.

The TCR comes from a woman between 18 and 29 years old with Graves' hyperthyroidism. The gene calls are TRBV2 and TRBJ2-3; 9 bases are shared with TRBD2. Sequencing used blood. The CDR3 DNA is TGTGCCAGCATCTTCCGCGGGGGGGTATATTCCACAGATACGCAGTATTTT. Translated: CASIFRGGVYSTDTQYF.